This entry features one T cell receptor beta chain sequence. Original processing notes: Amplification from reference gene primers served as the basis for estimated nucleated cell counts. The method was immunoSEQ multiplex PCR; TCRdb's version includes in-frame clones alone and lacks a portion of them. V, J and clone size were drawn from that table, and D and trimming were deduced from the DNA. This sample has roughly 320,000 clones; roughly 89% occur once, and the top ten carry 1.5% to 2%. The J segment lost 9 bases and the V segment lost 5 bases, leaving 1 base of the junction unmatched. Germline CDR1 is SEHNR and CDR2 is FQNEAQ (reference sequence). The CDR3 contains 11 residues. This record belongs to a study of blood T cell repertoires in COVID-19. Study information: There were acute and convalescent COVID-19 samples, and they came from the United States, Italy and Spain. Sources were T cells, B-cell-depleted T cells, or PBMCs; the material itself was cDNA or gDNA.

Patients at the Seattle site were enrolled during active infection and followed longitudinally. The sample consisted of peripheral blood. This chain uses TRBV7-9 with TRBJ2-1, with TRBD2 identical over 7 bases. This TCR was sampled from a woman aged 25 to 45 with COVID-19, enrolled during active disease. CDR3 sequence: CASSAGVEQFF. The CDR3 nucleotides are TGTGCCAGCAGCGCGGGGGTTGAGCAGTTCTTC. Drawing the rest from reference TRBV7-9 and TRBJ2-1, the complete variable domain is DTGVSQNPRHKITKRGQNVTFRCDPISEHNRLYWYRQTLGQGPEFLTYFQNEAQLEKSRLLSDRFSAERPKGSFSTLEIQRTEQGDSAMYLCASSAGVEQFFGPGTRLTVL.